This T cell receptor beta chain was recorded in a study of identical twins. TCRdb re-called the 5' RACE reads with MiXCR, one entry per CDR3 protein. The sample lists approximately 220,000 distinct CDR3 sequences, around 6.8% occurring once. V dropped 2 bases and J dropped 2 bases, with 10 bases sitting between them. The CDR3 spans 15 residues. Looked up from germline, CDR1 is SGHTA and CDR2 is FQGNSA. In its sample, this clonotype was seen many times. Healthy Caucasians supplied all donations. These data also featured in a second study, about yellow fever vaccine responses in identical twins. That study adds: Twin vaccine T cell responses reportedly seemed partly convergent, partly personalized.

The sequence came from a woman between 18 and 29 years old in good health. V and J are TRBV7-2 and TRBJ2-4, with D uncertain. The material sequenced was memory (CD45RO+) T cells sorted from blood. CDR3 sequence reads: CASSLTRSSKNIQYF. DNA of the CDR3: TGTGCCAGCAGCTTAACCCGATCCTCCAAAAACATTCAGTACTTC.